Listed below are T cell receptor beta chains from one sample, sequenced in a study of cytomegalovirus exposure and HLA in healthy donors. Clones were sequenced by immunoSEQ multiplex PCR, and TCRdb holds only the in-frame ones, with some missing. Of around 80,000 clones in the sample, 65% to 75% were seen once. The sample consisted of PBMCs. The receptors shown here come from a man aged 35 to 55 in good health and CMV-seropositive. Each CDR3 is given with its conserved first and last residue. A D gene is named only where the DNA matches it firmly. Clone size is shown for a subset of rows, as once, few, many or a class of expanded clone.

TRBV30,-,-,TRBJ2-2,TGTGCCTGGGGGAGCTCATCGGGGGAGCTGTTTTTT,CAWGSSSGELFF
TRBV2,TRBD1,-,TRBJ1-5,TGTGCCAGCAGACTTAGACAGGGGGCGAATCAGCCCCAGCATTTT,CASRLRQGANQPQHF
TRBV30,TRBD1,-,TRBJ1-6,TGTGCCTGGAGCGGCGTGTCAGGGGGCTGGAGTAATTCACCCCTCCACTTT,CAWSGVSGGWSNSPLHF
TRBV6-5,-,-,TRBJ2-1,TGTGCCAGCAGTAGGGAGGCGGCTTACAATGAGCAGTTCTTC,CASSREAAYNEQFF
TRBV7-8,-,once,TRBJ2-7,TGTGCCAGCAGCTTGGGAGGGACAGGTGCCTACGAGCAGTACTTC,CASSLGGTGAYEQYF
TRBV14,TRBD2,-,TRBJ2-7,TGTGCCAGCAGCCTTGGGGGGGGAGCCTACGAGCAGTACTTC,CASSLGGGAYEQYF
TRBV7-2,-,-,TRBJ2-3,TGTGCCAGCCTATCAGGGGCCGGAGATACGCAGTATTTT,CASLSGAGDTQYF
TRBV7-2,TRBD2,once,TRBJ2-3,TGTGCCAGCAGACGCGGACTAGCGGGTCGGGATACGCAGTATTTT,CASRRGLAGRDTQYF
TRBV7-2,-,once,TRBJ1-3,TGTGCCAGCAGCAGAGGGTCGGGGTTCTCTGGAAACACCATATATTTT,CASSRGSGFSGNTIYF
TRBV10-3,TRBD1,few,TRBJ1-5,TGTGCCACCCAGGGGGGAGAAAGCAATCAGCCCCAGCATTTT,CATQGGESNQPQHF
TRBV11-2,TRBD2,-,TRBJ2-7,TGTGCCAGCAGCTTAGGGGGGACTAGTCTGTACGAGCAGTACTTC,CASSLGGTSLYEQYF
TRBV2,TRBD1,-,TRBJ1-5,TGTGCCAGCAGTAACGACAGGGGGTTAAGCAATCAGCCCCAGCATTTT,CASSNDRGLSNQPQHF
TRBV19,TRBD1,-,TRBJ1-5,TGTGCCAGTAGTCCCCGGTGGACAGGGGGCGGAGGCAATCAGCCCCAGCATTTT,CASSPRWTGGGGNQPQHF
TRBV2,TRBD2,few,TRBJ2-3,TGTGCCAGTTGTAGCGGGGGGGGCGCAGATACGCAGTATTTT,CASCSGGGADTQYF
TRBV9,TRBD2,-,TRBJ2-7,TGTGCCAGCAGCTCCGGGACTAGCTACGAGCAGTACTTC,CASSSGTSYEQYF
TRBV28,TRBD2,-,TRBJ2-1,TGTGCCAGCAGTATTACTAGCGGGGAGTTCAATGAGCAGTTCTTC,CASSITSGEFNEQFF
TRBV28,TRBD2,-,TRBJ2-7,TGTGCCAGCAGTTTACTGCGCGGGAGCTCCTACGAGCAGTACTTC,CASSLLRGSSYEQYF
TRBV28,-,-,TRBJ1-2,TGTGCCAGCAGTGAATATTCAGGGTTATCGGGCTACACCTTC,CASSEYSGLSGYTF
TRBV5-1,-,once,TRBJ2-5,TGCGCCAGCAGCTTGATGAGGGGGGGGCGGCAAGAGACCCAGTACTTC,CASSLMRGGRQETQYF
TRBV7-8,-,-,TRBJ2-1,TGTGCCAGCAGCGCTAGCGAAGGGGCCTACAATGAGCAGTTCTTC,CASSASEGAYNEQFF
TRBV29-1,TRBD1,-,TRBJ1-1,TGCAGCGTTGAAGCCGGGACAGGGGTTCCCGAAGCTTTCTTT,CSVEAGTGVPEAFF
TRBV7-2,TRBD1,-,TRBJ2-7,TGTGCCAGCAGCAGGGACAGGGGAGGCGAGCAGTACTTC,CASSRDRGGEQYF
TRBV18,-,-,TRBJ2-3,TGTGCCAGCTCGCTCCAGGGGGGATATTTAACAGATACGCAGTATTTT,CASSLQGGYLTDTQYF
TRBV2,-,-,TRBJ1-5,TGTGCCAGCAGTGACGGACAGCCCCGCAATCAGCCCCAGCATTTT,CASSDGQPRNQPQHF
TRBV19,TRBD1,-,TRBJ2-2,TGTGCCAGTAGCAGGACAGGGGTCGGGGAGCTGTTTTTT,CASSRTGVGELFF
TRBV5-1,-,-,TRBJ2-7,TGCGCCATGGACGGGATCTCCTACGAGCAGTACTTC,CAMDGISYEQYF
TRBV10-3,-,-,TRBJ2-7,TGTGCCACCCACGACAGCTCCTCCTACGAGCAGTACTTC,CATHDSSSYEQYF
TRBV19,TRBD1,-,TRBJ2-3,TGTGCCAGTAGTACTCGGGACAGGGGACGCGATACGCAGTATTTT,CASSTRDRGRDTQYF
TRBV7-2,-,-,TRBJ2-1,TGTGCCAGCAGCTTGAGGCAGAGCCCCTACAATGAGCAGTTCTTC,CASSLRQSPYNEQFF
TRBV28,TRBD1,-,TRBJ1-2,TGTGCCAGCAGGACAGGGTATAAGGATGGCTACACCTTC,CASRTGYKDGYTF
TRBV7-8,TRBD1,-,TRBJ1-5,TGTGCCAGCAGCCCCGGGACAGGGTCGGTCGGTATGGGGGCCCAGCATTTT,CASSPGTGSVGMGAQHF
TRBV7-9,-,once,TRBJ2-1,TGTGCCAGCACCCTAGGAGAAACCCTCTACAATGAGCAGTTCTTC,CASTLGETLYNEQFF
TRBV6-1,-,-,TRBJ1-1,TGTGCCAGCAGCCCGCTAGGAGGGGACACTGAAGCTTTCTTT,CASSPLGGDTEAFF
TRBV27,TRBD2,-,TRBJ2-7,TGTGCCAGCAGTTCTCTAGCGGGAGATTCCTACGAGCAGTACTTC,CASSSLAGDSYEQYF
TRBV6-5,-,once,TRBJ1-5,TGTGCCAGCAGTTACCGGGACAACGGAGCCCAGCATTTT,CASSYRDNGAQHF
TRBV7-2,TRBD1,-,TRBJ2-1,TGTGCCAGCAGCCTACGGGACAGAAGGGAGCAGTTCTTC,CASSLRDRREQFF
TRBV10-3,-,-,TRBJ1-5,TGTGCCATCAGTGTACAGGGTGAGGGTCAGCCCCAGCATTTT,CAISVQGEGQPQHF
TRBV7-6,-,-,TRBJ2-5,TGTGCCAGCAGCTTTCTGTCACACGGGGGTGGGGAGACCCAGTACTTC,CASSFLSHGGGETQYF
TRBV19,-,-,TRBJ2-6,TGTGCCAGTAGTGGGGCGCCTGGGGCCAACGTCCTGACTTTC,CASSGAPGANVLTF
TRBV14,TRBD2,-,TRBJ2-5,TGTGCCAGCAGCGGACTAGCGGGAGGGCATCAAGAGACCCAGTACTTC,CASSGLAGGHQETQYF
TRBV7-6,TRBD1,few,TRBJ2-6,TGTGCCAGCAGCTCGACAGGGGGCGCATCTGGGGCCAACGTCCTGACTTTC,CASSSTGGASGANVLTF
TRBV7-8,-,-,TRBJ2-3,TGTGCCAGCAGCTGGCGGGGAGCAGATACGCAGTATTTT,CASSWRGADTQYF
TRBV29-1,-,-,TRBJ1-2,TGCAGCGTTGAAGACCCAACAATGGGGGGGGCGCGGCACTATGGCTACACCTTC,CSVEDPTMGGARHYGYTF
TRBV29-1,-,-,TRBJ1-1,TGCAGCGTTGAAAGCCAGGGCCAAGAAGCTTTCTTT,CSVESQGQEAFF
TRBV6-1,-,-,TRBJ1-6,TGTGCCAGCAGTGAGGCGGCTCCTTTATCACCCCTCCACTTT,CASSEAAPLSPLHF
TRBV19,TRBD2,-,TRBJ2-2,TGTGCCAGTAGTATGGGACTATACATGGTCACCGGGGAGCTGTTTTTT,CASSMGLYMVTGELFF
TRBV2,-,-,TRBJ1-2,TGTGCCAGCGGACGGACAGAATATGGCTACACCTTC,CASGRTEYGYTF
TRBV4-2,TRBD2,few,TRBJ2-1,TGTGCCAGCAGCCATGAGCGGGGGGGGGATGAGCAGTTCTTC,CASSHERGGDEQFF
TRBV7-8,TRBD2,few,TRBJ2-1,TGTGCCAGCAGCATACCCGGGACTAGCGGTGAGCAGTTCTTC,CASSIPGTSGEQFF
TRBV7-9,-,-,TRBJ2-3,TGTGCCAGCAGCACATTCACAGATACGCAGTATTTT,CASSTFTDTQYF
TRBV18,TRBD2,few,TRBJ2-6,TGTGCCAGCTCACCCCTAAGGGAGGGAGGGGCCAACGTCCTGACTTTC,CASSPLREGGANVLTF
TRBV5-4,TRBD1,few,TRBJ1-2,TGTGCCAGCAGCAGGGGACAGGGGAGTAGGTATGGCTACACCTTC,CASSRGQGSRYGYTF
TRBV7-9,TRBD1,few,TRBJ1-2,TGTGCCAGCAGCCGACATGGACAGGGCGCCGATGGCTACACCTTC,CASSRHGQGADGYTF
TRBV5-1,TRBD1,few,TRBJ2-3,TGCGCCAGCAGTAGTAGCGACAGGGATTTGGTTACGCAGTATTTT,CASSSSDRDLVTQYF
TRBV6-5,TRBD1,-,TRBJ1-1,TGTGCCAGCAGTTACGCCGGACAGGGCTTCCGAGAAGCTTTCTTT,CASSYAGQGFREAFF